Listed here are 29 T cell receptor beta chains from one sample, sequenced in a study of T cell repertoires in cytomegalovirus infection. These TCRs' antigens remain unknown. TCRdb ran MiXCR on the reads and lists one entry per CDR3 protein. The table includes approximately 1,000,000 distinct CDR3 sequences, roughly 30% detected once. The sequencing here drew on cultured CD8+ T cells from PBMCs, taken from culture after CMV antigen stimulation. The receptors were gathered from a human donor in good health (CMV status not recorded). Some clones in this sample may be carry-over from other donors' samples.

The chain uses TRBV18 and TRBJ2-7, with D uncertain. Germline V gene data show CDR1 as KGHSH and CDR2 as LQKENI. Trimming removed 0 bases from V and 5 bases from J, with 14 bases in between. CDR3 length: 15 residues. Written as DNA, the CDR3 is TGTGCCAGCTCACCACCTGAAGGTACGGGCCACGAGCAGTACTTC. Residues: CASSPPEGTGHEQYF. Full variable domain (rest looked up from reference TRBV18 and TRBJ2-7): NAGVMQNPRHLVRRRGQEARLRCSPMKGHSHVYWYRQLPEEGLKFMVYLQKENIIDESGMPKERFSAEFPKEGPSILRIQQVVRGDSAAYFCASSPPEGTGHEQYFGPGTRLTVT.

This clonotype was counted between two and nine times. The V and J genes are TRBV12-5 and TRBJ2-5; no clear D. Germline values: CDR1 LGHNT, CDR2 FRNRAP. V was cut by 0 bases and J by 7 bases, with 9 bases left in between. This CDR3 is 13 amino acids long. The CDR3 spells CASGLVPWPTQYF. Written as DNA, the CDR3 is TGTGCTAGTGGTTTGGTACCCTGGCCGACCCAGTACTTC. Together with reference TRBV12-5 and TRBJ2-5, the CDR3 gives the full variable domain: DARVTQTPRHKVTEMGQEVTMRCQPILGHNTVFWYRQTMMQGLELLAYFRNRAPLDDSGMPKDRFSAEMPDATLATLKIQPSEPRDSAVYFCASGLVPWPTQYFGPGTRLLVL.

This clonotype was detected ten times or more. V gene TRBV12-3 or TRBV12-4 combines with J gene TRBJ2-1; 10 nucleotides align to TRBD2. This CDR3 contains 13 residues. The ends lost 5 bases at V and 8 bases at J; junction bases unmatched: 3. The CDR3 DNA reads TGTGCCAGCAGTCCTAGCGGGGGCGATGAGCAGTTCTTC. This gives the protein CASSPSGGDEQFF.

This chain links TRBV7-8 with TRBJ1-5; 7 bases align to TRBD1. CDR3 length equals 15 residues. V gave up 7 bases and J gave up 7 bases; unmatched junction bases: 13. Per the germline V gene, CDR1 is SGHVS and CDR2 is FQNEAQ. The CDR3 sequence is CASTLNPGGGQPQHF. The CDR3 DNA sequence: TGTGCCAGCACCCTAAATCCAGGGGGAGGACAGCCCCAGCATTTT.

This clonotype was seen more than once but under ten times. The chain uses TRBV29-1 and TRBJ1-1; D gene unclear. The CDR3 is made up of 10 amino acids. V was shortened by 3 bases and J by 10 bases, with 9 bases between the two germline ends. From germline, CDR1 is SQVTM and CDR2 ANQGSEA. Here the CDR3 reads CSVDSGGAFF. CDR3 nucleotide sequence: TGCAGCGTTGATTCAGGAGGAGCTTTCTTT.

V usage is TRBV28 and J usage is TRBJ1-2, with no clear D. The CDR3 has 16 residues. The germline V gene encodes CDR1 MDHEN and CDR2 SYDVKM. With 0 bases removed from V and 6 bases from J, the gap between germline ends came to 17 bases. The CDR3 reads CASSLWSGNGLDGYTF. DNA of the CDR3: TGTGCCAGCAGTTTATGGTCGGGGAATGGGTTGGATGGCTACACCTTC.

V is TRBV2 and J is TRBJ1-2; 8 bases map to TRBD1. Germline V CDR1 and CDR2: SNHLY, FYNNEI. The V gene end was trimmed by 1 base and the J gene end by 3 bases; junction bases not matched to a gene: 13. The CDR3 is 18 amino acids. The CDR3 sequence is CASSEDRGSSVFDYGYTF. CDR3 nucleotides: TGTGCCAGCAGTGAAGACAGGGGGTCCTCCGTTTTTGACTATGGCTACACCTTC.

The chain couples TRBV12-3 or TRBV12-4 to TRBJ2-1, with TRBD2 matching over 8 bases. V lost 3 bases, J lost 1 base, and 5 bases stayed unmatched. CDR3 length: 16 amino acids. CDR3 residues: CASSFGGGTSYNEQFF. The CDR3 DNA is TGTGCCAGCAGTTTCGGCGGGGGGACTTCCTACAATGAGCAGTTCTTC.

This clonotype was detected ten times or more. The chain is built from TRBV7-9 and TRBJ1-6; D unresolved. V lost 4 bases to trimming and J lost 1 base, with 14 bases between them. Germline V gene lookup returns CDR1 SEHNR and CDR2 FQNEAQ (reference sequence). The CDR3 loop spans 17 amino acids. The CDR3 region has the DNA TGTGCCAGCAGCTCCCGGGGAGAAAGGTCCTATAATTCACCCCTCCACTTT. Its translation is CASSSRGERSYNSPLHF.

This clonotype was counted a few times. The gene calls are TRBV15 and TRBJ2-3, with D possibly TRBD1 on 5 matching bases. Germline V lookup: CDR1 LNHNV, CDR2 YYDKDF (reference sequence). V lost 2 bases and J lost 9, with 12 bases in between. The CDR3 consists of 13 residues. CDR3 nucleotide sequence: TGTGCCACCAGCAGACCAACAGGCAGGACGCAGTATTTT. Translation: CATSRPTGRTQYF.

The rearrangement uses TRBV3-1 and TRBJ2-1; D is ambiguous. The CDR3 totals 14 residues. Trimming took off 1 base at V and 5 bases at J, with 9 bases between the two ends. Germline assignment: CDR1 LGHDT and CDR2 YNNKEL (reference sequence). CDR3 DNA sequence: TGTGCCAGCAGCCAAGTCTCAGGAAACAATGAGCAGTTCTTC. It codes for CASSQVSGNNEQFF.

The chain couples TRBV28 to TRBJ2-3, with D uncertain. CDR1 and CDR2 (germline): MDHEN, SYDVKM. This CDR3 is 13 amino acids long. With 3 bases removed from V and 2 bases from J, the gap between germline ends came to 6 bases. The CDR3 region has the DNA TGTGCCAGCAGTTTCGCGTTCACAGATACGCAGTATTTT. This sequence encodes CASSFAFTDTQYF.

This clonotype was seen only a few times. One end of the junction is discordant with germline, which a read error may explain. The chain uses TRBV11-3 and TRBJ1-1, with D possibly TRBD1 on 6 matching bases. Per the germline V gene, CDR1 is SGHNT and CDR2 is YENEEA. The CDR3 is 11 amino acids. The CDR3 DNA reads as TGTGCCAGCAGTTCGTATCAGGGGCCGCGGTTT. Translating gives CASSSYQGPRF.

CDR3 in DNA: TGTGCCAGCAGCGGTGAGGCGGAGCCTAGCTATGGCTACACCTTC. Translation: CASSGEAEPSYGYTF. The chain employs TRBV5-6 and TRBJ1-2, with D uncertain. Germline assignment: CDR1 SGHDT and CDR2 YYEEEE. CDR3 length: 15 residues. Trimming removed 4 bases at V and 4 bases at J, with 17 bases between.

This clonotype was seen a single time. CDR3 protein: CASSQDQGARNEQFF. The CDR3 region has the DNA TGCGCCAGCAGCCAAGATCAGGGGGCGAGGAATGAGCAGTTCTTC. This chain uses TRBV4-1 with TRBJ2-1; 8 bases align to TRBD1. With V trimmed by 0 bases and J by 7 bases, 5 bases remained unmatched. The CDR3 sequence is 15 residues long. Germline CDR1 reads MGHRA; CDR2 reads YSYEKL.

The CDR3 DNA follows: TGTGCCAGCAGCTTTTCCTCGTCGGGACAGGGCTACCAAGAGACCCAGTACTTC. Translating gives CASSFSSSGQGYQETQYF. The chain carries TRBV7-9 and TRBJ2-5, with 9 bases aligning to TRBD1. This CDR3 region has 18 residues. Germline trimming cut 3 bases from V and 0 bases from J; bases unmatched to any gene: 11. CDR1 and CDR2 (germline): SEHNR, FQNEAQ (reference sequence).

This clonotype was recorded at least ten times. V and J are TRBV7-8 and TRBJ2-3, with 11 nucleotides matching TRBD2. CDR3 size: 17 residues. V shed 5 bases, J shed 6 bases, and the junction held 13 bases outside the gene matches. Per the germline V gene, CDR1 is SGHVS and CDR2 is FQNEAQ. The CDR3 here is CASSRQYSGGAVDTQYF. DNA for the CDR3: TGTGCCAGCAGCCGACAATATAGCGGGGGGGCCGTGGATACGCAGTATTTT.

In this sample, this clonotype turned up many times. This chain connects TRBV7-9 to TRBJ2-1; D remains unclear. The V gene's germline CDR1 is SEHNR and CDR2 FQNEAQ (reference sequence). V was cut by 0 bases and J by 15 bases, with 9 bases left in between. The CDR3 contains 11 residues. In DNA, the CDR3 is TGTGCCAGCAGCTTAGCTCAGCGTTGGTTCTTC. Translation: CASSLAQRWFF.

This clonotype was recorded a few times. The chain uses TRBV7-9 and TRBJ2-1, with D perhaps TRBD2 (6 bases). The germline V and J ends were trimmed by 5 bases and 7 bases, with 18 bases remaining between them. The germline CDR1 and CDR2 sequences are SEHNR and FQNEAQ (reference sequence). This CDR3 has 15 amino acids. The CDR3 loop reads CASSLEGSGRNEQFF. In nucleotides, the CDR3 is TGTGCCAGCAGCCTGGAGGGTAGCGGTCGGAATGAGCAGTTCTTC.

The gene calls are TRBV25-1 and TRBJ1-6, with 9 bases fitting TRBD1. Per germline, CDR1 MGHDK and CDR2 SYGVNS. Trimming cost V 6 bases and J 7 bases; bases outside gene matches: 10. This CDR3 has 16 residues. The CDR3 reads CASRSTGGLRNSPLHF. In nucleotides, the CDR3 is TGTGCCAGCAGATCCACAGGGGGCCTCAGGAATTCACCCCTCCACTTT. The full variable domain, rest sourced from reference TRBV25-1 and TRBJ1-6, is EADIYQTPRYLVIGTGKKITLECSQTMGHDKMYWYQQDPGMELHLIHYSYGVNSTEKGDLSSESTVSRIRTEHFPLTLESARPSHTSQYLCASRSTGGLRNSPLHFGNGTRLTVT.

The chain links TRBV29-1 to TRBJ1-1, with D perhaps TRBD1 (6 bases). Germline CDR1 reads SQVTM; CDR2 reads ANQGSEA. The V end was cut by 3 bases, the J end by 4 bases, with 9 bases between. The CDR3 runs to 12 residues. This CDR3 reads CSVEGGATEAFF. In DNA form, the CDR3 reads TGCAGCGTTGAGGGGGGGGCCACTGAAGCTTTCTTT.

This clonotype occurred a few times. The J gene is TRBJ2-5, the V gene TRBV10-1; TRBD2 agrees at 7 bases. Germline loops: CDR1 WNHNN, CDR2 SYGVQD (reference sequence). The V and J ends lost 3 bases and 4 bases, in that order; junction bases with no gene match: 8. The CDR3 loop spans 15 amino acids. The CDR3 DNA reads as TGCGCCAGCAGTGATAGGGAGGGGAGGGGAGAGACCCAGTACTTC. Translated, it gives CASSDREGRGETQYF.

Only a few counts were recorded for this clonotype. The chain uses TRBV7-9 and TRBJ1-1; 8 bases map to TRBD1. The J segment lost 6 bases and the V segment lost 10 bases, leaving 4 bases of the junction unmatched. The CDR3 runs to 11 residues. Looked up from germline, CDR1 is SEHNR and CDR2 is FQNEAQ (reference sequence). CDR3 region: CATTGGAEAFF. The CDR3 region has the DNA TGTGCCACCACAGGGGGTGCTGAAGCTTTCTTT.

In DNA form, the CDR3 reads TGTGCCAGCACCCGAACACCCTACAATGAGCAGTTCTTC. Protein sequence: CASTRTPYNEQFF. J is TRBJ2-1 and V is TRBV7-6; D is unresolved. This CDR3 comprises 13 residues. The ends were cut back, 7 bases at V and 2 bases at J, with 9 bases in the middle. CDR1 is SGHVS, CDR2 FNYEAQ, per germline. Combining the CDR3 with reference TRBV7-6 and TRBJ2-1 gives the whole variable domain GAGVSQSPRYKVTKRGQDVALRCDPISGHVSLYWYRQALGQGPEFLTYFNYEAQQDKSGLPNDRFSAERPEGSISTLTIQRTEQRDSAMYRCASTRTPYNEQFFGPGTRLTVL.

The chain has TRBV12-5 and TRBJ2-5, with TRBD2 matching 7 bases. Germline V gives CDR1 LGHNT, CDR2 FRNRAP. The trim removed 0 bases at V and 0 bases at J, leaving 4 bases unmatched. CDR3 length: 16 amino acids. Here the CDR3 DNA reads TGTGCTAGTGGTTTGGTATTCGGGGGGAACCAAGAGACCCAGTACTTC. It specifies CASGLVFGGNQETQYF.

This clonotype was observed a few times. This chain uses TRBV18 with TRBJ2-3; TRBD2 might be the D (6 bases). Deletions cut 2 bases from V and 6 bases from J, with 15 bases between. CDR1 is KGHSH and CDR2 is LQKENI in the germline V gene. The CDR3 sequence is 15 residues long. CDR3 nucleotide sequence: TGTGCCAGCTCACCAGCTCGGGGGTATGCGGATACGCAGTATTTT. Residues: CASSPARGYADTQYF.

The V and J genes are TRBV28 and TRBJ2-7; D is possibly TRBD2 (5 bases). Germline values: CDR1 MDHEN, CDR2 SYDVKM. The length of the CDR3 is 14 residues. Trimming stripped 2 bases from V and 1 base from J, with 9 bases between. This chain's CDR3 is CASSLGLESYEQYV. The CDR3 DNA sequence: TGTGCCAGCAGTTTAGGACTGGAATCCTACGAGCAGTACGTC.

The chain uses TRBV6-2 or TRBV6-3 and TRBJ2-2; tentatively, D is TRBD1 (5 bases). This CDR3 is 15 amino acids long. V was pared by 8 bases and J by 0 bases, with 13 bases between. Per germline, CDR1 MNHEY and CDR2 SVGEGT. The CDR3: CASYRTPSNTGELFF. CDR3 nucleotides: TGTGCCAGCTACCGGACACCTTCGAACACCGGGGAGCTGTTTTTT.

The chain combines TRBV2 with TRBJ2-1; D not resolved. This CDR3 contains 12 residues. Per germline, CDR1 SNHLY and CDR2 FYNNEI. V dropped 3 bases and J dropped 8 bases, with 8 bases sitting between them. CDR3 sequence reads: CASSDNLDEQFF. The CDR3 DNA follows: TGTGCCAGCAGTGATAATCTCGATGAGCAGTTCTTC.